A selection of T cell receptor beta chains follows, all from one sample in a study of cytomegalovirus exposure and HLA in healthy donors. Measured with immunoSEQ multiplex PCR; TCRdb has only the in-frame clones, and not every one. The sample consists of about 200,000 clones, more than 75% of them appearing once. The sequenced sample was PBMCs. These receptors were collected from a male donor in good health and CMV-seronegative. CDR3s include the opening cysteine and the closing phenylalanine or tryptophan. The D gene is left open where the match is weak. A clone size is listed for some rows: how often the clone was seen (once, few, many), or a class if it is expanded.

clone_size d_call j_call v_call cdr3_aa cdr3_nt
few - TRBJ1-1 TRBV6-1 CASRETGNTEAFF TGTGCCAGCAGGGAGACAGGGAACACTGAAGCTTTCTTT
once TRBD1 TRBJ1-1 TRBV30 CAWRGGTGGARTKSTEAFF TGTGCCTGGAGGGGGGGGACAGGGGGCGCTAGAACAAAGAGCACTGAAGCTTTCTTT
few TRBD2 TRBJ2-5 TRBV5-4 CASSLVLAGVETQYF TGTGCCAGCAGCTTGGTACTAGCGGGAGTAGAGACCCAGTACTTC
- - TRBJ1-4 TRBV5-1 CASSLVAGEEKLFF TGCGCCAGCAGCTTGGTCGCGGGGGAAGAAAAACTGTTTTTT
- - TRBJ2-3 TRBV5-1 CASSLEPVGTLNTQYF TGCGCCAGCAGCTTGGAGCCAGTGGGCACACTTAATACGCAGTATTTT
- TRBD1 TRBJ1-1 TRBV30 CAWSDRGPRETEAFF TGTGCCTGGAGCGACAGGGGGCCGAGGGAGACTGAAGCTTTCTTT
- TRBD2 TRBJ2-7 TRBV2 CASSLLAGRAYEQYF TGTGCCAGCAGTTTACTAGCGGGTAGAGCCTACGAGCAGTACTTC
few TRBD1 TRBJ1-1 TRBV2 CASSRDSEAFF TGTGCCAGCAGTCGGGACAGTGAAGCTTTCTTT
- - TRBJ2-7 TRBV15 CATSRDPGRGYEQYF TGTGCCACCAGCAGAGACCCCGGCCGAGGCTACGAGCAGTACTTC
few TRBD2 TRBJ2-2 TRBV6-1 CASIGTSGPGELFF TGTGCCAGCATCGGGACTAGCGGGCCCGGGGAGCTGTTTTTT
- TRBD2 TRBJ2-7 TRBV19 CASSIGTSGAYEQYF TGTGCCAGTAGTATCGGGACTAGCGGCGCGTACGAGCAGTACTTC
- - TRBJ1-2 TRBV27 CASSLLGLGGYTF TGTGCCAGCAGTTTGCTGGGGCTGGGTGGCTACACCTTC
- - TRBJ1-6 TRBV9 CASSVGPGAENSPLHF TGTGCCAGCAGCGTAGGCCCGGGTGCGGAAAATTCACCCCTCCACTTT
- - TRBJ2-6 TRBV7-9 CASSFQRAGDRSGANVLTF TGTGCCAGCAGCTTTCAGAGGGCAGGGGATCGCTCTGGGGCCAACGTCCTGACTTTC
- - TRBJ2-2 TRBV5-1 CASSLDRINTGELFF TGCGCCAGCAGCTTAGACAGGATCAACACCGGGGAGCTGTTTTTT
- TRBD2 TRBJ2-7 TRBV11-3 CASSLGGSNREQYF TGTGCCAGCAGCTTAGGCGGGAGTAATCGCGAGCAGTACTTC
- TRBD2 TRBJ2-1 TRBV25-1 CASRPTSGRAHNEQFF TGTGCCAGCCGCCCAACTAGCGGGAGGGCCCACAATGAGCAGTTCTTC
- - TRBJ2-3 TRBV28 CASRAAPGFSTDTQYF TGTGCCAGCAGGGCCGCCCCAGGGTTCAGCACAGATACGCAGTATTTT
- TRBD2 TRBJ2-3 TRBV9 CASSITSAPTDTQYF TGTGCCAGCAGTATCACTAGCGCCCCCACAGATACGCAGTATTTT
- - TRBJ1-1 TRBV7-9 CASSLAPRGGTEAFF TGTGCCAGCAGCTTAGCGCCGAGGGGAGGGACTGAAGCTTTCTTT
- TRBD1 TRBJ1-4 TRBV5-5 CASSPGQGAGTNEKLFF TGTGCCAGCAGCCCCGGACAGGGGGCAGGAACTAATGAAAAACTGTTTTTT
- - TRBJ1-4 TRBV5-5 CASSVAGERKKLFF TGTGCCAGCAGCGTGGCAGGGGAACGTAAGAAACTGTTTTTT
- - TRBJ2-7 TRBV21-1 CASSKNPTGEHEQYF TGTGCCAGCAGCAAGAACCCCACAGGGGAGCACGAGCAGTACTTC
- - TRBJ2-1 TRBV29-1 CSVERGAASYNEQFF TGCAGCGTTGAAAGGGGCGCGGCTTCCTACAATGAGCAGTTCTTC
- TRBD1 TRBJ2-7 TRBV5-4 CASTGTGGYEQYF TGTGCCAGCACCGGGACAGGGGGCTACGAGCAGTACTTC
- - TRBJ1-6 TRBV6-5 CASRMANNSPLHF TGTGCCAGCAGGATGGCAAATAATTCACCCCTCCACTTT
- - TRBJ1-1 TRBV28 CASSSSRRGTEAFF TGTGCCAGCAGCTCATCACGGCGGGGAACTGAAGCTTTCTTT
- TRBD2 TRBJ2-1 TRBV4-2 CASSQGLAGDNEQFF TGTGCCAGCAGCCAAGGACTAGCGGGAGATAATGAGCAGTTCTTC
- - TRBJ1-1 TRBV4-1 CASSPWGEKSSEAFF TGCGCCAGCAGCCCCTGGGGGGAAAAAAGTTCTGAAGCTTTCTTT
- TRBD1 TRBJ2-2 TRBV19 CASSDRGRTGELFF TGTGCCAGTAGCGACAGGGGGCGGACCGGGGAGCTGTTTTTT
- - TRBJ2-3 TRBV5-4 CASSFDRSSTDTQYF TGTGCCAGCAGCTTCGACAGGTCTAGCACAGATACGCAGTATTTT
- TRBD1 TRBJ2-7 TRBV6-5 CASIPGTGGYEQYF TGTGCCAGCATTCCCGGGACAGGGGGCTACGAGCAGTACTTC
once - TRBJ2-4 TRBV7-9 CASSLVPGSDLAKNIQYF TGTGCCAGCAGCTTAGTCCCAGGCTCTGATTTAGCCAAAAACATTCAGTACTTC
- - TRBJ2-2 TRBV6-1 CASSEGATGELFF TGTGCCAGCAGTGAAGGCGCGACCGGGGAGCTGTTTTTT
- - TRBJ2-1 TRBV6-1 CASRIYWTTDNEQFF TGTGCCAGCCGTATCTATTGGACTACCGACAATGAGCAGTTCTTC
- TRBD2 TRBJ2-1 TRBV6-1 CATPPGLVGGEQFF TGTGCCACACCGCCGGGACTAGTAGGGGGTGAGCAGTTCTTC
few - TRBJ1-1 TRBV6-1 CASSDTVMNTEAFF TGTGCCAGCAGTGACACGGTAATGAACACTGAAGCTTTCTTT
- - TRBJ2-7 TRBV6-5 CASSYVGGAYEQYF TGTGCCAGCAGTTACGTGGGGGGAGCCTACGAGCAGTACTTC
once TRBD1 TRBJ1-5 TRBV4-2 CASSEWTGGNQPQHF TGTGCCAGCAGCGAATGGACAGGGGGCAATCAGCCCCAGCATTTT
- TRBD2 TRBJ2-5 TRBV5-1 CASSRGTSGRRETQYF TGCGCCAGCAGCCGAGGGACTAGCGGGAGAAGGGAGACCCAGTACTTC
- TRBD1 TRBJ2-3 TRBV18 CASSPPRGRSTDTQYF TGTGCCAGCTCACCGCCCAGGGGGCGAAGCACAGATACGCAGTATTTT
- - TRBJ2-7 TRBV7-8 CASSRSEQGGTYEQYF TGTGCCAGCAGCCGATCGGAACAGGGTGGAACCTACGAGCAGTACTTC
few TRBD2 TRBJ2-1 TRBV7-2 CASRRPGLAGEQFF TGTGCCAGCAGGCGGCCCGGACTAGCGGGCGAGCAGTTCTTC
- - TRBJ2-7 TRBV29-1 CSVEAGTGVHEQYF TGCAGCGTTGAAGCCGGGACGGGGGTCCACGAGCAGTACTTC
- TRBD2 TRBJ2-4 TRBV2 CASIASGGNKNIQYF TGTGCCAGCATCGCTAGCGGGGGGAACAAAAACATTCAGTACTTC
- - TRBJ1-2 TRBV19 CASTPYRGLPGGYTF TGTGCCAGTACTCCCTATCGAGGACTCCCGGGGGGCTACACCTTC
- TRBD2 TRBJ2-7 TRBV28 CASSPAIAGAHEQYF TGTGCCAGCAGTCCGGCGATAGCGGGAGCCCACGAGCAGTACTTC
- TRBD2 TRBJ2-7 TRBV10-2 CASSASGGEQYF TGCGCCAGCAGCGCTAGCGGAGGCGAGCAGTACTTC
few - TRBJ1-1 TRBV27 CASSFTRGGSAEAFF TGTGCCAGCAGCTTTACGAGGGGGGGGAGTGCTGAAGCTTTCTTT
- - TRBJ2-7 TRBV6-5 CASTRPTRYYEQYF TGTGCCAGCACCCGGCCTACGAGGTACTACGAGCAGTACTTC
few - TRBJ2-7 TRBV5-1 CASSSEGAYEQYF TGCGCCAGCAGCTCGGAGGGAGCTTACGAGCAGTACTTC
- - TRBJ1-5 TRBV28 CASSVLGSLREPQHF TGTGCCAGCAGTGTATTGGGCTCGTTGAGGGAACCCCAGCATTTT
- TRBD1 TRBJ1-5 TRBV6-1 CASSVTGVGQPQHF TGTGCCAGCAGTGTTACAGGGGTCGGTCAGCCCCAGCATTTT
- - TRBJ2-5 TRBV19 CAAGGRQETQYF TGTGCCGCAGGAGGGCGGCAAGAGACCCAGTACTTC
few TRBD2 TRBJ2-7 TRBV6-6 CASSPASGTGVEQYF TGTGCCAGCAGTCCAGCTAGCGGGACTGGGGTCGAGCAGTACTTC
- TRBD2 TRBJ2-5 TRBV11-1 CASSPTALVSSGIQETQYF TGTGCCAGCAGCCCTACCGCCCTGGTGTCTAGCGGGATCCAAGAGACCCAGTACTTC
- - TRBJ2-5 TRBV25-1 CASSGSQTQYF TGTGCCAGCAGCGGGTCGCAGACCCAGTACTTC
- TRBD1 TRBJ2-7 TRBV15 CATSSEQGVSYEQYF TGTGCCACCAGCAGCGAACAGGGGGTCTCCTACGAGCAGTACTTC
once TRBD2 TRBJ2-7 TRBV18 CASSSTSAAYEQYF TGTGCCAGCTCATCGACTAGCGCCGCCTACGAGCAGTACTTC
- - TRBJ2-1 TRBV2 CASSVSGSRVNEQFF TGTGCCAGCAGTGTGAGTGGTAGTCGCGTTAATGAGCAGTTCTTC